The rows below give T cell receptor beta chains drawn from one sample of a study of PD-L1 blockade in urothelial cancer. Produced via immunoSEQ multiplex PCR; TCRdb's table is partial and in-frame only. Of roughly 120,000 clones in the sample, approximately 84% were seen once. The sequenced sample was PBMCs, obtained around atezolizumab (anti-PD-L1) treatment. All receptors derive from a man in his fifties with urothelial cancer. Both conserved end residues are part of each CDR3. Fields, in order: CDR3 protein, CDR3 DNA, J gene, D gene, clone size, CDR3 length, V gene. D genes are given only for firm matches. Clone size is shown for a subset of rows, as once, few, many or a class of expanded clone.

cdr3_aa: CASSENPMREEGTDTQYF
cdr3_nt: TGCGCCAGCAGTGAGAATCCCATGCGGGAGGAGGGCACAGATACGCAGTATTTT
j_call: TRBJ2-3
d_call: TRBD2
clone_size: NA
cdr3_length: 18
v_call: TRBV10-1

cdr3_aa: CASSLASGRSNEQFF
cdr3_nt: TGTGCCAGCAGCTTGGCCAGCGGGAGAAGCAATGAGCAGTTCTTC
j_call: TRBJ2-1
d_call: TRBD2
clone_size: NA
cdr3_length: 15
v_call: TRBV5-5

cdr3_aa: CATSRPGQGAAEAFF
cdr3_nt: TGTGCCACCAGCAGACCGGGACAGGGGGCTGCCGAAGCTTTCTTT
j_call: TRBJ1-1
d_call: TRBD1
clone_size: NA
cdr3_length: 15
v_call: TRBV15

cdr3_aa: CASSIASAYNEQFF
cdr3_nt: TGTGCCAGTAGTATCGCTAGCGCCTACAATGAGCAGTTCTTC
j_call: TRBJ2-1
d_call: NA
clone_size: NA
cdr3_length: 14
v_call: TRBV19

cdr3_aa: CASSASGVSTDTQYF
cdr3_nt: TGTGCCAGCAGTGCTTCGGGGGTTAGCACAGATACGCAGTATTTT
j_call: TRBJ2-3
d_call: NA
clone_size: once
cdr3_length: 15
v_call: TRBV25-1

cdr3_aa: CASSPRGQGAAFF
cdr3_nt: TGTGCCAGCAGCCCGAGGGGACAGGGGGCGGCTTTCTTT
j_call: TRBJ1-1
d_call: TRBD1
clone_size: NA
cdr3_length: 13
v_call: TRBV5-4

cdr3_aa: CRRREWGTDTQYF
cdr3_nt: TGCAGGAGGCGAGAGTGGGGCACAGATACGCAGTATTTT
j_call: TRBJ2-3
d_call: NA
clone_size: NA
cdr3_length: 13
v_call: TRBV29-1

cdr3_aa: CASSPQQLANGGELFF
cdr3_nt: TGTGCCAGCAGCCCACAACAACTAGCTAACGGCGGGGAGCTGTTTTTT
j_call: TRBJ2-2
d_call: NA
clone_size: NA
cdr3_length: 16
v_call: TRBV9

cdr3_aa: CATSEGTSGRGEQYF
cdr3_nt: TGTGCCACCAGCGAAGGCACTAGCGGGAGGGGAGAGCAGTACTTC
j_call: TRBJ2-7
d_call: TRBD2
clone_size: NA
cdr3_length: 15
v_call: TRBV15

cdr3_aa: CASSSVTSLNEQFF
cdr3_nt: TGTGCCAGCAGCTCGGTGACATCCTTAAATGAGCAGTTCTTC
j_call: TRBJ2-1
d_call: NA
clone_size: NA
cdr3_length: 14
v_call: TRBV7-9

cdr3_aa: CASSSGWGGNEQYF
cdr3_nt: TGTGCCAGCAGTTCTGGATGGGGGGGGAACGAGCAGTACTTC
j_call: TRBJ2-7
d_call: TRBD2
clone_size: NA
cdr3_length: 14
v_call: TRBV28

cdr3_aa: CASSSSGRLDGEQFF
cdr3_nt: TGTGCCAGCAGTTCCAGCGGGAGACTGGACGGTGAGCAGTTCTTC
j_call: TRBJ2-1
d_call: TRBD2
clone_size: NA
cdr3_length: 15
v_call: TRBV27